This TCR beta chain came from a study of blood T cells in healthy people across ages. About the study: Capture by template switching was about one barcoded beta molecule per two T cells. Findings of the study overall: Per-million-T-cell TCR beta diversity fell roughly linearly with age. There were more naive CD4+ cells and higher diversity in long-lived donors than in aged donors.

For the second PCR, which ran for about 6 to 11 cycles, a sample-barcoded 5' primer and a J-beta primer mix were used. Template switching added a 12-random-nucleotide identifier to every cDNA molecule. TCRdb itself ran the 5' RACE reads through MiXCR, one entry per CDR3 protein. The data show about 650,000 distinct CDR3 sequences, with about 30% seen just once and 15% held by the top ten. CDR3 length: 13 amino acids. The germline V gene has CDR1 GTSNPN and CDR2 SVGIG (reference sequence). The ends lost 5 bases at V and 4 bases at J; junction bases unmatched: 7. Note on this clonotype: The antigen is not known.

V usage is TRBV30 and J usage is TRBJ1-1; TRBD1 aligns across 7 bases. This TCR derives from a woman aged 80 or over in good health. Material: blood. CDR3: CAWGQGVSTEAFF. CDR3 coding DNA: TGTGCCTGGGGGCAGGGGGTTAGCACTGAAGCTTTCTTT.